These T cell receptor beta chains were read from a single sample in a study of cytomegalovirus exposure and HLA in healthy donors. The protocol was immunoSEQ multiplex PCR, while the TCRdb copy is restricted to in-frame clones and leaves out a portion. The sample carries approximately 70,000 clones, 55% to 80% recorded once. Material for sequencing was PBMCs. These TCRs come from a man in his forties or fifties in good health and CMV-seropositive. The CDR3 runs from the conserved cysteine through the conserved F or W. The D gene is left open where the match is weak. Clone size is not always given. Where it is, it says once, few, many or a class for expanded clones.

j_call clone_size d_call cdr3_length v_call cdr3_nt cdr3_aa
TRBJ1-3 once TRBD1 16 TRBV9 TGTGCCAGCAGCGTATCAGGGGACAGCTCTGGAAACACCATATATTTT CASSVSGDSSGNTIYF
TRBJ2-6 few - 17 TRBV7-9 TGTGCCAGCAGCCCGTCAGGGCAAAGCTCTGGGGCCAACGTCCTGACTTTC CASSPSGQSSGANVLTF
TRBJ2-5 - - 14 TRBV6-6 TGTGCCAGCAGTTACGGGGCGGTTCAAGAGACCCAGTACTTC CASSYGAVQETQYF
TRBJ2-1 - - 15 TRBV7-3 TGTGCCAGCAGCTTAGCTCCAGGGGTCGGAAATGAGCAGTTCTTC CASSLAPGVGNEQFF
TRBJ2-1 once - 16 TRBV7-3 TGTGCCAGCGGAGGTGAGGACTCCCTCCGGCCCAATGAGCAGTTCTTC CASGGEDSLRPNEQFF
TRBJ1-5 - - 13 TRBV27 TGTGCCAGCAGTTTATTCGGCAATCAGCCCCAGCATTTT CASSLFGNQPQHF
TRBJ2-1 - TRBD2 16 TRBV5-1 TGCGCCAGCAGCCCGTCGGGACTAGCCTCCTACAATGAGCAGTTCTTC CASSPSGLASYNEQFF
TRBJ1-5 few TRBD1 15 TRBV19 TGTGCCAGTAGTGATTGGCAGGGGGGAGATCAGCCCCAGCATTTT CASSDWQGGDQPQHF
TRBJ2-7 - - 12 TRBV23-1 TGCGCCACGTGGCCCCTCCCCTACGAGCAGTACTTC CATWPLPYEQYF
TRBJ1-3 - - 17 TRBV10-3 TGTGCCATCAGTGAGTTCGCCACCAACACCTCTGGAAACACCATATATTTT CAISEFATNTSGNTIYF
TRBJ1-3 - TRBD1 19 TRBV5-1 TGCGCCAGCAGCTTGTTCGCGGGGACAGGCTTATCACAGGGAAACACCATATATTTT CASSLFAGTGLSQGNTIYF
TRBJ2-1 - - 11 TRBV20-1 TGCAGTGCTCCGACTACAACTGAGCAGTTCTTC CSAPTTTEQFF
TRBJ2-3 - TRBD2 14 TRBV6-1 TGTGCCAGCAGTGGACTAGCGGGAGGGGATACGCAGTATTTT CASSGLAGGDTQYF
TRBJ2-3 - - 15 TRBV5-1 TGCGCCAGCAGCTTGGCGGGGGGCAGATCAGATACGCAGTATTTT CASSLAGGRSDTQYF
TRBJ2-1 - - 11 TRBV6-5 TGTGCCAGCAGTTATCGGGACTCTCAGTTCTTC CASSYRDSQFF
TRBJ2-5 - TRBD1 14 TRBV7-6 TGTGCCAGCAGCTTATCGGCAGGGGGAGAGACCCAGTACTTC CASSLSAGGETQYF
TRBJ2-1 - - 15 TRBV27 TGTGCCAGCAGTTCTACGGACAGTGGGCTAAATGAGCAGTTCTTC CASSSTDSGLNEQFF
TRBJ2-5 - TRBD1 16 TRBV10-3 TGTGCCATCAGCCCCCAACGGACAGGGGCCCAAGAGACCCAGTACTTC CAISPQRTGAQETQYF
TRBJ1-1 few - 15 TRBV7-8 TGTGCCAGCAGCCTAAACAGGGCAACGAACACTGAAGCTTTCTTT CASSLNRATNTEAFF
TRBJ2-2 - TRBD1 14 TRBV5-1 TGCGCCAGCAGCTCGACAGGGGATATCGGGGAGCTGTTTTTT CASSSTGDIGELFF
TRBJ2-2 few - 14 TRBV18 TGTGCCAGCTCACCAGACAGATTAACCGGGGAGCTGTTTTTT CASSPDRLTGELFF
TRBJ1-2 - TRBD1 15 TRBV5-4 TGTGCCAGCAGCTTGGCAAATGAGGGGGCGCGGGGCTACACCTTC CASSLANEGARGYTF
TRBJ1-6 - - 12 TRBV5-4 TGTGCCAGCAGCTTGAAGGAGGAACCCCTCCACTTT CASSLKEEPLHF
TRBJ1-4 - - 13 TRBV6-5 TGTGCCGCAAGCAGGGCGTTTAATGAAAAACTGTTTTTT CAASRAFNEKLFF
TRBJ1-1 - - 13 TRBV9 TGTGCCAGCAAGCCTCAGGGGAACACTGAAGCTTTCTTT CASKPQGNTEAFF
TRBJ1-4 - - 12 TRBV7-9 TGTGCCAGCAGCCCCCGCGGTGAAAAACTGTTTTTT CASSPRGEKLFF
TRBJ1-1 - - 14 TRBV9 TGTGCCAGCTCTCAGGCAGGCATGAACACTGAAGCTTTCTTT CASSQAGMNTEAFF
TRBJ2-6 few - 14 TRBV6-4 TGTGCCAGCAGTGAGTCGGGTGGGGCCAACGTCCTGACTTTC CASSESGGANVLTF
TRBJ2-1 many - 13 TRBV11-2 TGTGCCAGCAGCTTAGAGTGGGGGCAGGGGCAGTTCTTC CASSLEWGQGQFF